This TCR beta chain derives from a study of beta chain features in type 1 diabetes. Study-level points and caveats: Patients with Type 1 diabetes showed moderately but significantly shorter TCRB CDR3s in all four CD4+ subsets.

Turning to this clone: What it binds is unknown.

The V end was cut by 2 bases, the J end by 5 bases, with 10 bases between. CDR1 GTSNPN and CDR2 SVGIG come from the germline V gene (reference sequence). This CDR3 has 13 residues. TCRB transcripts that were expressed got sequenced, as all of the isolated RNA had been reverse transcribed. Clones were sequenced by immunoSEQ multiplex PCR, and TCRdb holds only the in-frame ones, with some missing. The sample lists some 160,000 clones; 9% to 10% were seen once. The chain employs TRBV30 and TRBJ1-5; the D gene is possibly TRBD1 (6 bases). Specimen: central memory CD4+ T cells from blood. The source of this sequence is a woman aged 30 to 39 with type 1 diabetes. The CDR3 sequence is CAWSNRDDQPQHF. CDR3 bases: TGTGCCTGGAGTAACAGGGATGATCAGCCCCAGCATTTT.